This passage covers 12 T cell receptor beta chains from one sample sequenced in a study of monozygotic twins with inflammatory bowel disease. Each CDR3 protein gets one entry in TCRdb, which reprocessed the 5' RACE reads and gives no DNA. The sample totals approximately 160,000 distinct CDR3 sequences; its top ten clones hold about 7.4%. The sample was blood. Receptor source: a human donor with ulcerative colitis or Crohn's disease, or a healthy co-twin of an affected twin (not recorded which).

The rearrangement joins TRBV9 to TRBJ2-3; TCRdb returns TRBD1, unconfirmable since there is no DNA. Germline V gene sequence: CDR1 SGDLS, CDR2 YYNGEE. This CDR3 is built from 16 residues. The CDR3 reads CASSVGDRSSTDTQYF.

The V call is TRBV29-1, the J call TRBJ1-2; the TRBD1 assignment by TCRdb is unverifiable without DNA. The CDR3 has 13 amino acids. CDR1 is SQVTM, CDR2 ANQGSEA, per germline. CDR3 amino acids: CSVPQGPNYGYTF.

The V call is TRBV28, the J call TRBJ1-5; no DNA is available, so the TRBD1 call from TCRdb remains unchecked. The germline CDR1 and CDR2 sequences are MDHEN and SYDVKM. The CDR3 is 15 amino acids. The CDR3 loop is CASSWDRSLFQPQHF.

The chain links TRBV6-1 to TRBJ2-7; TCRdb's D gene call, TRBD1, goes unchecked for lack of DNA. Germline CDR1 is MNHNS and CDR2 is SASEGT. CDR3 length: 15 residues. CDR3 residues: CASSPPGTGVYEQYF.

The CDR3: CSAEGRLGYGYTF. This chain connects TRBV29-1 to TRBJ1-2. Germline V lookup: CDR1 SQVTM, CDR2 ANQGSEA. The CDR3 spans 13 residues.

The chain carries TRBV9 and TRBJ1-1; the TCRdb call, TRBD1, lacks DNA for checking. The CDR3 is made up of 15 amino acids. Germline V gene sequence: CDR1 SGDLS, CDR2 YYNGEE. The chain's CDR3 is CASSVGRGTNTEAFF.

The chain is built from TRBV12-3 or TRBV12-4 and TRBJ2-2; there is no DNA to check the TCRdb D call of TRBD1. The CDR3 extends over 14 amino acids. This CDR3 is CASMGGRGTGELFF.

The J gene is TRBJ2-5, the V gene TRBV5-1. The CDR3 loop spans 13 amino acids. From germline, CDR1 is SGHRS and CDR2 YFSETQ. CDR3 in amino acids: CASSLQSQETQYF.

J is TRBJ2-7 and V is TRBV20-1. Germline CDR1 reads DFQATT; CDR2 reads SNEGSKA (reference sequence). This CDR3 contains 14 residues. The CDR3 sequence: CSAREGSGFYEQYF.

V is TRBV12-5 and J is TRBJ2-1. The CDR3 has 12 residues. Germline V lookup: CDR1 LGHNT, CDR2 FRNRAP. CDR3 in amino acids: CASGVDRNEQFF.

The rearrangement uses TRBV5-6 and TRBJ1-2; TCRdb gives TRBD1 as the D gene, but with no DNA this cannot be confirmed. The CDR3 runs 14 residues. Germline CDR1 reads SGHDT; CDR2 reads YYEEEE. CDR3 loop: CASNRGRTSYGYTF. Using reference TRBV5-6 and TRBJ1-2 for the parts outside the CDR3, the full variable domain is DAGVTQSPTHLIKTRGQQVTLRCSPKSGHDTVSWYQQALGQGPQFIFQYYEEEERQRGNFPDRFSGHQFPNYSSELNVNALLLGDSALYLCASNRGRTSYGYTFGSGTRLTVV.

This rearrangement joins TRBV10-3 to TRBJ1-2. The germline gives CDR1 ENHRY, CDR2 SYGVKD. The CDR3 is made up of 12 amino acids. This chain's CDR3 is CAIAKTPYGYTF.